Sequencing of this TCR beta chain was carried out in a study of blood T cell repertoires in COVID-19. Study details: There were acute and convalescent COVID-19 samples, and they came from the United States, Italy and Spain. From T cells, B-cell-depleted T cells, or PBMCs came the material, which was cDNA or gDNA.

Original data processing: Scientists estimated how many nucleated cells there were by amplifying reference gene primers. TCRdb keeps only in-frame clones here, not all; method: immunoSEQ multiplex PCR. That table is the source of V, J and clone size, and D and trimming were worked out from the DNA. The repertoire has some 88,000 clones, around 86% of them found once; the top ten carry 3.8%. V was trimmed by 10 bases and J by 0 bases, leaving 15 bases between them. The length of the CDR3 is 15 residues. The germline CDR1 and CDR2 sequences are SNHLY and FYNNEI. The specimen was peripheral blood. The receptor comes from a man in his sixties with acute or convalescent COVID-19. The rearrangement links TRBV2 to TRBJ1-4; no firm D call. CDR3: CAIRRGQATNEKLFF. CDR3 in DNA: TGTGCCATCCGTCGCGGCCAAGCAACTAATGAAAAACTGTTTTTT.